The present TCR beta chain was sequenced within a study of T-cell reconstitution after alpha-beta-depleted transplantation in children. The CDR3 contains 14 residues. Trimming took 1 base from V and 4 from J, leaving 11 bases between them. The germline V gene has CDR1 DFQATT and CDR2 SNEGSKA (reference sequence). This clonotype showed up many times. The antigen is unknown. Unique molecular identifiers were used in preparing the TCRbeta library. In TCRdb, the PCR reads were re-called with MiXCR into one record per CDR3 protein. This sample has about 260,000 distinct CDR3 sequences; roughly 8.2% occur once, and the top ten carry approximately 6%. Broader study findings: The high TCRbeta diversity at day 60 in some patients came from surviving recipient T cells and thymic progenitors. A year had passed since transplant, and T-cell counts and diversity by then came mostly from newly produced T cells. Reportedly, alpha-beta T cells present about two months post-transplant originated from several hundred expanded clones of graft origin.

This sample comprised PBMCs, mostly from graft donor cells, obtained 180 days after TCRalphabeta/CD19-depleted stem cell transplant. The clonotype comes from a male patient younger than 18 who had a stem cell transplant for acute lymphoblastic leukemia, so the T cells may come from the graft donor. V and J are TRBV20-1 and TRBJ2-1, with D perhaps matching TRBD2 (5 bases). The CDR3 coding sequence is TGCAGTGCTAGAGTCGCGGGTCGGTACAATGAGCAGTTCTTC. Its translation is CSARVAGRYNEQFF.